What follows describes a single T cell receptor beta chain. TCRdb itself ran the 5' RACE reads through MiXCR, one entry per CDR3 protein. The table has about 69,000 distinct CDR3 sequences, roughly 8.7% seen once. The CDR3 extends over 13 amino acids. Germline values: CDR1 SQVTM, CDR2 ANQGSEA. V was trimmed by 5 bases and J by 7 bases, leaving 12 bases between them. The data are from a study of early T cells in non-severe SARS-CoV-2 infection. The chain links TRBV29-1 to TRBJ1-6; the D is unclear. This clonotype originated in an adult who was a healthcare worker with PCR-confirmed SARS-CoV-2 infection or an uninfected control (not recorded which). Sequenced: whole blood. CDR3 sequence reads: CSVTQGGNSPLHF. The CDR3 coding sequence is TGCAGCGTTACCCAAGGAGGGAATTCACCCCTCCACTTT. Drawing the rest from reference TRBV29-1 and TRBJ1-6, the complete variable domain is SAVISQKPSRDICQRGTSLTIQCQVDSQVTMMFWYRQQPGQSLTLIATANQGSEATYESGFVIDKFPISRPNLTFSTLTVSNMSPEDSSIYLCSVTQGGNSPLHFGNGTRLTVT.